The 29 T cell receptor beta chains presented below share a single source sample, sequenced in a study of coeliac disease. Repertoires were generated with immunoSEQ multiplex PCR, while TCRdb's copy carries only in-frame clones and drops some. The sample carries 4,000 to 4,500 clones, 60% to 65% recorded once. The source material was lymphocytes from the gut lamina propria. Source of these receptors: a woman aged 25-40 years without celiac disease.

The V gene is TRBV5-4, the J gene TRBJ2-7, with D perhaps TRBD2 (6 bases). Deletions cut 3 bases from V and 1 base from J, with 14 bases between. The CDR3 runs to 15 residues. Germline CDR1 and CDR2: SGHNT and YYREEE (reference sequence). This chain's CDR3 is CASSSKTRGSYEQYF. The CDR3 DNA reads as TGTGCCAGCAGCTCTAAGACTCGGGGGTCCTACGAGCAGTACTTC.

This rearrangement joins TRBV7-3 to TRBJ2-1; tentatively, D is TRBD2 (5 bases). There are 13 residues in the CDR3. The germline gives CDR1 SGHTA, CDR2 FQGTGA. Between the trimmed V and J ends, which lost 5 bases and 9 bases, there was a span of 14 bases. This chain's CDR3 is CASSPDLAGEQFF. The CDR3 nucleotides are TGTGCCAGCAGCCCGGACCTAGCTGGTGAGCAGTTCTTC.

The V call is TRBV11-2, the J call TRBJ2-3; D is unclear. This CDR3 is 14 amino acids long. Per germline, CDR1 SGHAT and CDR2 FQNNGV. Between the trimmed V and J ends, which lost 5 bases and 5 bases, there was a span of 14 bases. The CDR3 here is CASSRPWLGDTQYF. CDR3 nucleotide sequence: TGTGCCAGCAGCCGACCGTGGCTAGGAGATACGCAGTATTTT.

The rearrangement uses TRBV11-2 and TRBJ2-5; tentatively, D is TRBD2 (6 bases). This CDR3 spans 15 amino acids. Between the trimmed V and J ends, which lost 4 bases and 4 bases, there was a span of 16 bases. Germline CDR1 is SGHAT and CDR2 is FQNNGV. CDR3 DNA sequence: TGTGCCAGCAGCTCCCTCAGCCAGGGAGGAGAGACCCAGTACTTC. Its translation: CASSSLSQGGETQYF.

The gene calls are TRBV10-3 and TRBJ1-5, with D possibly being TRBD1 (5 bases). Deletions cut 0 bases from V and 0 bases from J, with 12 bases between. This CDR3 region has 17 residues. Per germline, CDR1 ENHRY and CDR2 SYGVKD. The CDR3 region is CAISESGRRGSNQPQHF. The CDR3 bases are TGTGCCATCAGTGAGTCGGGAAGGAGGGGTAGCAATCAGCCCCAGCATTTT.

By share, this clone ranks as large (0.1 to 1%). V usage is TRBV30 and J usage is TRBJ2-7; 9 bases match TRBD1. This CDR3 region has 13 residues. CDR1 is GTSNPN and CDR2 is SVGIG in the germline V gene (reference sequence). V lost 5 bases, J lost 5 bases, and 7 bases stayed unmatched. The DNA of the CDR3 is TGTGCCTGGGGGCCGGGACAGGGCCACGAGCAGTACTTC. This encodes CAWGPGQGHEQYF. The variable domain in full, with the rest retrieved from reference TRBV30 and TRBJ2-7, is SQTIHQWPATLVQPVGSPLSLECTVEGTSNPNLYWYRQAAGRGLQLLFYSVGIGQISSEVPQNLSASRPQDRQFILSSKKLLLSDSGFYLCAWGPGQGHEQYFGPGTRLTVT.

The V gene is TRBV20-1, the J gene TRBJ2-5, with 8 bases aligning to TRBD2. Germline trimming cut 6 bases from V and 6 bases from J; bases unmatched to any gene: 3. The CDR3 totals 11 residues. Germline loops: CDR1 DFQATT, CDR2 SNEGSKA (reference sequence). CDR3 protein: CSAAGGKTQYF. The DNA for the CDR3 is TGCAGTGCGGCGGGGGGAAAGACCCAGTACTTC.

The chain has TRBV19 and TRBJ2-4, with 7 bases matching TRBD1. Germline V gene sequence: CDR1 LNHDA, CDR2 SQIVND (reference sequence). After removal of 8 bases from V and 0 bases from J, the junction contained 16 bases not matched to a gene. CDR3 length equals 18 residues. CDR3 coding DNA: TGTGCCAGTTACGACGGGACAGCCTTATTACTAGCCAAAAACATTCAGTACTTC. Amino acid sequence: CASYDGTALLLAKNIQYF.

The rearrangement uses TRBV27 and TRBJ1-5, with D possibly matching TRBD1 (5 bases). Germline V gene lookup returns CDR1 MNHEY and CDR2 SMNVEV (reference sequence). The CDR3 is 14 residues long. V was pared by 2 bases and J by 4 bases, with 9 bases between. The CDR3 DNA is TGTGCCAGCAGTTTAAGGGGTGGGAATCAGCCCCAGCATTTT. The encoded protein is CASSLRGGNQPQHF.

The J gene is TRBJ2-3, the V gene TRBV15; the match to TRBD1 covers 8 bases. CDR3 size: 16 residues. Germline trimming cut 0 bases from V and 1 base from J; bases unmatched to any gene: 3. Germline values: CDR1 LNHNV, CDR2 YYDKDF (reference sequence). CDR3 DNA: TGTGCCACCAGCAGAGAAAGGGGACAGGGCACAGATACGCAGTATTTT. It specifies CATSRERGQGTDTQYF.

This clone has only one observation. This chain connects TRBV23-1 to TRBJ1-5; 10 bases are shared with TRBD1. TRBV23-1 is an ORF for which the function is uncertain. The V and J ends lost 4 bases and 2 bases, in that order; junction bases with no gene match: 20. The CDR3 has 21 amino acids. CDR3 DNA: TGCGCCAGCAGTCTCCAAATCAGGCCGACAGGGGGCGCCTGCGGCAATCAGCCCCAGCATTTT. It is translated as CASSLQIRPTGGACGNQPQHF.

This clone was observed a handful of times. The gene calls are TRBV2 and TRBJ2-3, with 9 bases identical to TRBD2. This CDR3 contains 15 residues. The germline V gene has CDR1 SNHLY and CDR2 FYNNEI. With 7 bases clipped from V and 4 bases from J, the junction kept 9 bases outside the gene matches. The CDR3 sequence: CASTSSGGPADTQYF. As DNA, the CDR3 is TGTGCCAGCACCTCGAGCGGGGGGCCAGCAGATACGCAGTATTTT.

The V and J genes are TRBV25-1 and TRBJ2-7, with TRBD1 matching over 7 bases. The CDR3 is made up of 14 amino acids. V shed 5 bases, J shed 5 bases, and the junction held 9 bases outside the gene matches. In germline, CDR1 is MGHDK, CDR2 SYGVNS. The CDR3 nucleotides read TGTGCCAGCAGTACACAGACAGGGAAGCACGAGCAGTACTTC. As protein: CASSTQTGKHEQYF.

The chain carries TRBV7-8 and TRBJ2-3, with 9 nucleotides matching TRBD2. The germline gives CDR1 SGHVS, CDR2 FQNEAQ. Losses at the gene ends were 2 bases for V and 10 bases for J; bases not matched to a gene: 13. The CDR3 consists of 16 residues. CDR3 region: CASSLPSAGGVGAQYF. CDR3 coding DNA: TGTGCCAGCAGCTTACCCTCAGCGGGGGGAGTCGGTGCGCAGTATTTT.

CDR3 bases: TGTGCCAGCAGTGCAGGGGGCTTGGCTGGAAACACCATATATTTT. Its protein product is CASSAGGLAGNTIYF. V is TRBV6-1 and J is TRBJ1-3, with 8 bases matching TRBD1. The germline CDR1 and CDR2 sequences are MNHNS and SASEGT. V lost 4 bases and J lost 2; bases outside the gene matches: 4. CDR3 length: 15 amino acids.

This clone was counted between two and nine times. The sample carries other DNA sequences with the same CDR3. The chain uses TRBV2 and TRBJ2-7, with TRBD2 matching over 13 bases. The germline V gene has CDR1 SNHLY and CDR2 FYNNEI. The CDR3 sequence is 16 residues long. V dropped 5 bases and J dropped 6; count of bases not matched to a gene: 10. As DNA, the CDR3 is TGTGCCAGCAGTTCCCACGGACTAGCGGGAGCTAGCGAGCAGTACTTC. As protein: CASSSHGLAGASEQYF.

This clone rates as medium-sized. This chain uses TRBV7-9 with TRBJ1-1, with TRBD1 matching over 9 bases. The CDR3 spans 15 residues. With V trimmed by 5 bases and J by 5 bases, 9 bases remained unmatched. Germline assignment: CDR1 SEHNR and CDR2 FQNEAQ (reference sequence). The CDR3 DNA sequence: TGTGCCAGCAGCCCGGTACAGGGGGCAACGACTGAAGCTTTCTTT. Amino acid sequence: CASSPVQGATTEAFF.

Only a few counts were recorded for this clone. The V call is TRBV7-2, the J call TRBJ1-1; 7 nucleotides match TRBD1. The CDR3 sequence is 17 residues long. CDR1 SGHTA and CDR2 FQGNSA come from the germline V gene. V dropped 5 bases and J dropped 0; count of bases not matched to a gene: 12. The CDR3 DNA reads as TGTGCCAGCAGCCGAAAGCTTACCGGGACAGTGAACACTGAAGCTTTCTTT. Translated: CASSRKLTGTVNTEAFF.

The genes are TRBV9 and TRBJ2-2, with 10 bases fitting TRBD1. J lost 3 bases, V lost 3 bases, and 5 bases had no gene match. The CDR3 length is 16 residues. In germline, CDR1 is SGDLS, CDR2 YYNGEE. The chain's CDR3 is CASSGRDRGHTGELFF. CDR3 nucleotides: TGTGCCAGCAGCGGCCGGGACAGGGGTCACACCGGGGAGCTGTTTTTT.

J is TRBJ1-2 and V is TRBV28; possible D gene TRBD1, 5 bases. The CDR3 contains 11 residues. Looked up from germline, CDR1 is MDHEN and CDR2 is SYDVKM. Trimming took 6 bases from V and 5 from J, leaving 7 bases between them. The CDR3 bases are TGTGCCAGCAGCCCAGGGTATGGCTACACCTTC. It is translated as CASSPGYGYTF.

This clone was counted a few times. The chain recombines TRBV18 with TRBJ1-5; tentative D call: TRBD1 (6 bases). The germline gives CDR1 KGHSH, CDR2 LQKENI. The germline V and J ends were trimmed by 4 bases and 7 bases, with 14 bases remaining between them. CDR3 length equals 14 residues. CDR3 residues: CASSQAGAGQPQHF. CDR3 coding DNA: TGTGCCAGCTCACAGGCGGGGGCAGGACAGCCCCAGCATTTT.

This chain connects TRBV19 to TRBJ2-1, with D unclear. The V end was cut by 2 bases, the J end by 6 bases, with 14 bases between. Germline V gene data show CDR1 as LNHDA and CDR2 as SQIVND (reference sequence). The CDR3 runs to 15 residues. CDR3 nucleotides: TGTGCCAGTAGTATATGGTCCAACAAACCCAATGAGCAGTTCTTC. Translated, it gives CASSIWSNKPNEQFF.

This chain links TRBV5-1 with TRBJ2-3, with 8 nucleotides matching TRBD2. V was pared by 4 bases and J by 1 base, with 2 bases of the junction left unmatched. CDR1 and CDR2 from the germline V gene are SGHRS and YFSETQ. The CDR3 spans 14 residues. CDR3 sequence: CASSAGGRTDTQYF. CDR3 nucleotides: TGCGCCAGCAGCGCGGGGGGTCGCACAGATACGCAGTATTTT.

This clone was found a few times. The V and J genes are TRBV6-6 and TRBJ2-5; perhaps TRBD2 as D (5 bases). The CDR3 length is 12 residues. Germline V CDR1 and CDR2: MNHNY, SVGAGI (reference sequence). The V gene lost 2 bases and the J gene lost 5 bases, with 6 bases spanning the gap. CDR3 in DNA: TGTGCCAGCAGTTACCCGGGGGAGACCCAGTACTTC. Its translation: CASSYPGETQYF.

The CDR3 DNA reads as TGCGCCAGCAGCCAAGATCGGGGGGGCAGGACAGATACGCAGTATTTT. This codes for CASSQDRGGRTDTQYF. J is TRBJ2-3 and V is TRBV4-1; 8 nucleotides align to TRBD2. CDR3 length: 16 residues. V was clipped by 0 bases and J by 3 bases; unmatched bases: 5. Per germline, CDR1 MGHRA and CDR2 YSYEKL.

In this sample, this clone turned up once. The chain joins TRBV9 to TRBJ2-7; no definite D call. Trimming pared 0 bases from V and 3 bases from J, leaving 10 bases between. The CDR3 length is 14 residues. CDR1 is SGDLS and CDR2 is YYNGEE in the germline V gene. CDR3 residues: CASSVESVSYEQYF. The DNA of the CDR3 is TGTGCCAGCAGCGTAGAAAGTGTGAGCTACGAGCAGTACTTC.

This clone has more than one count but fewer than ten. The chain is built from TRBV19 and TRBJ2-3; TRBD2 matches at 7 bases. This CDR3 comprises 13 residues. V was pared by 6 bases and J by 1 base, with 1 base of the junction left unmatched. CDR1 is LNHDA and CDR2 is SQIVND in the germline V gene (reference sequence). CDR3 protein: CASRLAGTDTQYF. The CDR3 nucleotides read TGTGCCAGTAGGCTAGCGGGCACAGATACGCAGTATTTT.

The V gene is TRBV28, the J gene TRBJ2-7; D not certain. The CDR3 contains 16 residues. V gave up 3 bases and J gave up 0 bases, with 15 bases separating them. In germline, CDR1 is MDHEN, CDR2 SYDVKM. The CDR3 is CASSLYHSKSSYEQYF. Here the CDR3 DNA reads TGTGCCAGCAGTTTGTATCACAGTAAAAGCTCCTACGAGCAGTACTTC.

There are a few counts of this clone. This chain joins TRBV7-2 and TRBJ1-1; 8 nucleotides align to TRBD1. Losses at the gene ends were 5 bases for V and 4 bases for J; bases not matched to a gene: 6. Germline-derived CDR1 and CDR2 are SGHTA and FQGNSA. This CDR3 region has 14 residues. Written as DNA, the CDR3 is TGTGCCAGCAGCACAGGGGGGTCAAGCACTGAAGCTTTCTTT. Encoded protein: CASSTGGSSTEAFF.